This TCR beta chain was retrieved from a study of T-cell memory formation after mild COVID-19. For the study at large: Largely donor-specific TCR clusters were found.

Germline CDR1 LGHNA, CDR2 YSLEER. The CDR3 is made up of 15 amino acids. V was pared by 1 base and J by 4 bases, with 10 bases between. Libraries for TCRalpha and TCRbeta carried sample barcodes and unique molecular identifiers via 5'RACE. TCRdb re-analysed the 5' RACE reads in MiXCR, keeping a single row per CDR3 protein. This sample has around 250,000 distinct CDR3 sequences, with 7.5% to 10% found just once. Study outcomes and limitations: The CD4+ clones that contracted clustered mainly within CM and EM, and the CD8+ clones concentrated in EMRA.

This clonotype showed up just a few times. The antigen remains undetermined. This chain links TRBV4-3 with TRBJ1-4; D remains ambiguous. The receptor comes from a man aged 18 to 29 who had mild COVID-19 (a few samples of this study predate the infection). Cell type and time point are not known. Sequencing was carried out using PBMCs or a T cell subset sorted from them (not recorded which). CDR3 DNA: TGCGCCAGCAGCCAAGCACACAATTTTAATGAAAAACTGTTTTTT. Its translation is CASSQAHNFNEKLFF.